Listed below are T cell receptor beta chains from one sample, sequenced in a study of blood T cell repertoires in COVID-19. Some clones are missing from TCRdb's copy, which holds only in-frame ones; the method was immunoSEQ multiplex PCR. The table has over 200,000 clones, about 86% seen once; the top ten hold roughly 5%. Sequenced input: peripheral blood. Receptor source: a man of 80 years or more with acute or convalescent COVID-19. The CDR3 runs from the conserved cysteine through the conserved F or W. A D gene is named only where the DNA matches it firmly. Size is stated for part of the rows, as once, few or many counts, or as a class when the clone is expanded.

J,D,V,size,DNA,CDR3
TRBJ2-3,TRBD2,TRBV30,many,TGTGCCTGGAGTGTACAAGCGGGAGTTGGTACGCAGTATTTT,CAWSVQAGVGTQYF
TRBJ2-7,-,TRBV28,-,TGTGCCAGCATTAACGCAGGGATCTCCTACGAGCAGTACTTC,CASINAGISYEQYF
TRBJ2-1,TRBD2,TRBV6-2/TRBV6-3,-,TGTGCCAGCAGTTCACGCCGCGGGGGGGCTTGGGATGAGCAGTTCTTC,CASSSRRGGAWDEQFF
TRBJ2-3,TRBD2,TRBV3-1/TRBV3-2,once,TGTGCCAGCAGCCAAGAGGGACTAGCGGGAGAGGACACAGATACGCAGTATTTT,CASSQEGLAGEDTDTQYF
TRBJ2-5,-,TRBV5-5,-,TGTGCCAGCAGCTCCGGACGGGGGGAGACCCAGTACTTC,CASSSGRGETQYF
TRBJ2-6,TRBD1,TRBV6-1,once,TGTGCCAGCAGTGAAGGGGACAGGGCTTCTGGGGCCAACGTCCTGACTTTC,CASSEGDRASGANVLTF
TRBJ2-7,-,TRBV2,-,TGTGCCAGCAGACCTGAGACAGGCTCCTACGAGCAGTACTTC,CASRPETGSYEQYF
TRBJ2-3,TRBD1,TRBV9,-,TGTGCCAGCAGCGACAACAGGGGAGCCTTCCCAGATACGCAGTATTTT,CASSDNRGAFPDTQYF
TRBJ2-5,-,TRBV3-1/TRBV3-2,-,TGTGCCAGCAGCCAAGATAGGAAGGCGGGGGCCGGGGAGACCCAGTACTTC,CASSQDRKAGAGETQYF
TRBJ1-3,-,TRBV6-6,-,TGTGCCAGTATCGAAGCCCAGGGTTTAACTGGAAACACCATATATTTT,CASIEAQGLTGNTIYF
TRBJ2-7,-,TRBV4-1,-,TGCGCCAGCAGCCAAACCGGGGTCGAGCAGTACTTC,CASSQTGVEQYF
TRBJ2-3,-,TRBV5-4,-,TGTGCCAGCAGCGCTGGGGGGGGCCTTGGCACAGATACGCAGTATTTT,CASSAGGGLGTDTQYF
TRBJ2-1,-,TRBV5-4,-,TGTGCCAGCAGCAAACCTCGCAGACAGACCAATGAGCAGTTCTTC,CASSKPRRQTNEQFF
TRBJ1-2,-,TRBV5-1,-,TGCGCCAGCAGCCCAGATCCGGGGGGCGAGGGGGGGAATGGCTACACCTTC,CASSPDPGGEGGNGYTF
TRBJ2-1,-,TRBV19,-,TGTGCCAGTATGCGGGTACCCTACAATGAGCAGTTCTTC,CASMRVPYNEQFF
TRBJ1-1,-,TRBV9,-,TGTGCCAGCAGCGTAGAAATGGAGCCGAACACTGAAGCTTTCTTT,CASSVEMEPNTEAFF
TRBJ2-3,TRBD1,TRBV19,few,TGTGCCAGTAGTGCACGGACAGGGACAGTGTCGGATACGCAGTATTTT,CASSARTGTVSDTQYF
TRBJ2-5,TRBD2,TRBV9,-,TGTGCCAGCAGCGTAGGGCCTAGCGGGCAAGAGACCCAGTACTTC,CASSVGPSGQETQYF
TRBJ2-1,TRBD1,TRBV3-1/TRBV3-2,-,TGTGCCAGCAGCCTACAGGGGTATGAGCAGTTCTTC,CASSLQGYEQFF
TRBJ1-1,TRBD1,TRBV4-2,few,TGTGCCAGCAGCCAAGTTACGCCGCAACAGGGGCCTGAAGCTTTCTTT,CASSQVTPQQGPEAFF